The clone carrying this T cell receptor beta chain turned up a few times. Its antigen is still unknown. The data stem from a study of T-cell reconstitution after alpha-beta-depleted transplantation in children. As it was prepared, the TCRbeta library received unique molecular identifiers. TCRdb re-called the PCR reads through MiXCR, storing one row per CDR3 protein. Found here are roughly 490,000 distinct CDR3 sequences, approximately 10% of them singletons; the top ten hold 12% to 15%. Study results and limitations: For some patients, TCRbeta diversity was high at day 60 because of recipient T cells and thymic progenitors that survived. Newly produced T cells mostly accounted for T-cell counts and diversity one year post-transplant. Reported findings indicate that, about two months after transplant, alpha-beta T cells came from several hundred expanded clones, which were derived from non-depleted graft cells.

V was trimmed by 6 bases and J by 7 bases, leaving 21 bases between them. CDR1 MDHEN and CDR2 SYDVKM come from the germline V gene. The CDR3 contains 15 residues. The material sequenced was PBMCs, mostly from graft donor cells, taken 180 days after TCRalphabeta/CD19-depleted stem cell transplant. The sequence was collected from a female patient aged 2 to 10 who had a stem cell transplant for aplastic anemia, so the T cells may come from the graft donor. V and J are TRBV28 and TRBJ1-1; D is undetermined. Here the CDR3 reads CASSLGMGPRLEAFF. CDR3 nucleotides: TGTGCCAGCAGCCTAGGGATGGGTCCAAGACTTGAAGCTTTCTTT.